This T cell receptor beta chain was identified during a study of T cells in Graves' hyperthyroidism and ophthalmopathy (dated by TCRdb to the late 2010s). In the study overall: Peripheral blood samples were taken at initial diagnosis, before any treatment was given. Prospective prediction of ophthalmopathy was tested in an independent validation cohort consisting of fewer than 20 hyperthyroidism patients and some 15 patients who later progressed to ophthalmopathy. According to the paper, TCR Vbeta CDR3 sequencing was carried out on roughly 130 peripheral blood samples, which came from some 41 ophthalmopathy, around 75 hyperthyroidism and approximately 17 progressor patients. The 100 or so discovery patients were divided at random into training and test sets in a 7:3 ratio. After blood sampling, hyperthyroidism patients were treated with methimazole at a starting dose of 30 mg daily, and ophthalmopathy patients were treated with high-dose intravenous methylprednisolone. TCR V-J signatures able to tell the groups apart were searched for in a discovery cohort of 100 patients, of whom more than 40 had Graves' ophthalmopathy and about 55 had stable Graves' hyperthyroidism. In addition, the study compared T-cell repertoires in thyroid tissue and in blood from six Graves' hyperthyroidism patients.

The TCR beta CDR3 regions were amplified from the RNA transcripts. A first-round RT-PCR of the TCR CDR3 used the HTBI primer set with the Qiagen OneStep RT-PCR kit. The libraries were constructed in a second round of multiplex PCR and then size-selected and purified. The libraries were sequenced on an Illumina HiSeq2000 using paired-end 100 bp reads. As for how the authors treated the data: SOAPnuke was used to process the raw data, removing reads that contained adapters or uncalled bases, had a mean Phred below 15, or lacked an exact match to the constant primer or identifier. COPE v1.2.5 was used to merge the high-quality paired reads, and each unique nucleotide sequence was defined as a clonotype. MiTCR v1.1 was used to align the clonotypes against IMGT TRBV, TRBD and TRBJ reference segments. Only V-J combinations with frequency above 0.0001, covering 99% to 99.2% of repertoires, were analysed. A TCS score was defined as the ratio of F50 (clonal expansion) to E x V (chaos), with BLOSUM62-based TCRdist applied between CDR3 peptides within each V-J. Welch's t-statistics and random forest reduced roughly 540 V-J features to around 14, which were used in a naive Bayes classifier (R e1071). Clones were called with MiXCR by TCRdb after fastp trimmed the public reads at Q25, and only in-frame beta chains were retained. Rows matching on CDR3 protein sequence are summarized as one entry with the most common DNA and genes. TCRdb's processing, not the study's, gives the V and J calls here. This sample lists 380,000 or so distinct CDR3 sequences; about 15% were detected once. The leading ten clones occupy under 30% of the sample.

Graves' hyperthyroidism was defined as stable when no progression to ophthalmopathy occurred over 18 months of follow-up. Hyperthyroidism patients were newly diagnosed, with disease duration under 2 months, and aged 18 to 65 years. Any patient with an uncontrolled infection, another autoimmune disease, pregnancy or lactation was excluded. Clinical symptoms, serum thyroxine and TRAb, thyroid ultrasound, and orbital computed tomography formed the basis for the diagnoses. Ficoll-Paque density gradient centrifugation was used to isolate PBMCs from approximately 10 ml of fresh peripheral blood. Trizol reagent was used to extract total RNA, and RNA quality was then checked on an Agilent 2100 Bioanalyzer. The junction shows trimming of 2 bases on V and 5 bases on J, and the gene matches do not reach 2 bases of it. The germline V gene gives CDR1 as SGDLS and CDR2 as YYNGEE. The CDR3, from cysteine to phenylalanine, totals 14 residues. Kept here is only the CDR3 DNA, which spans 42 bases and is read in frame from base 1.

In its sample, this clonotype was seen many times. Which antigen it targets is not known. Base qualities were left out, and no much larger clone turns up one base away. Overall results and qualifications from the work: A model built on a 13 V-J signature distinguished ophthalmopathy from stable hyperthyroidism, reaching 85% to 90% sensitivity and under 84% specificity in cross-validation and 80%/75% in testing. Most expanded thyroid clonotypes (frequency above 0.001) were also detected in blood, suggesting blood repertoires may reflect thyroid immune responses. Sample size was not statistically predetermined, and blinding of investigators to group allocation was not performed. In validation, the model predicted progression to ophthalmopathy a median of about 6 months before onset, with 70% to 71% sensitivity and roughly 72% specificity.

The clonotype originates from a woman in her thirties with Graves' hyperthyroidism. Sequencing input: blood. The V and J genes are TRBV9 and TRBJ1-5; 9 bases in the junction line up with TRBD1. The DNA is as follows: TGTGCCAGCAGCGTGGGACAGGGCTATCAGCCCCAGCATTTT. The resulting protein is CASSVGQGYQPQHF.